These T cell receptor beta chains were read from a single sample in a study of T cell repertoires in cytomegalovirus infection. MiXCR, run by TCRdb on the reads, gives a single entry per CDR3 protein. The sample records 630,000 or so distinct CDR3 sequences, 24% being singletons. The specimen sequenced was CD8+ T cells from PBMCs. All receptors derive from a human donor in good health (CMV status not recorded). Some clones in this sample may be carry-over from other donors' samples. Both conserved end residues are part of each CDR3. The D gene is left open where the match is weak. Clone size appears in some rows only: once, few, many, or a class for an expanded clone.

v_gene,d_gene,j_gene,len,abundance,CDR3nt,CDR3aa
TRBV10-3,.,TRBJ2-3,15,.,TGTGCCATCAGTGTTGCGGATCCGGCCACAGATACGCAGTATTTT,CAISVADPATDTQYF
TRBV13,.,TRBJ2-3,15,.,TGTGCCAGCAGCTTAGGAGAGGGGCACACAGATACGCAGTATTTT,CASSLGEGHTDTQYF
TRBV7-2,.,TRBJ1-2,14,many,TGTGCCAGCATCTCAAGGGACTCCGCGAATGGCTACACCTTC,CASISRDSANGYTF
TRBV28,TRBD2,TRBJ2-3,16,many,TGTGCCAGCAGCGAACTAGCGGGGGCCTCCCCAGATACGCAGTATTTT,CASSELAGASPDTQYF
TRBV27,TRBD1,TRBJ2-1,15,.,TGTGCCAGCAGTTCTAGGGACAGGGTTTACAATGAGCAGTTCTTC,CASSSRDRVYNEQFF
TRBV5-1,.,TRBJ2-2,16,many,TGCGCCAGCAGCTTGTCCGAGACTGGTGTCACCGGGGAGCTGTTTTTT,CASSLSETGVTGELFF
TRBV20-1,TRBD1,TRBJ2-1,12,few,TGCAGTGCTAGAGGGGACAGACGTGAGCAGTTCTTC,CSARGDRREQFF
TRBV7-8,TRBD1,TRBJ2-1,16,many,TGTGCCAGCAGCCCACTCTACCGGGACAGAGAAAATGAGCAGTTCTTC,CASSPLYRDRENEQFF
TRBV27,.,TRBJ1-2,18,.,TGTGCCAGCAGGACTACAGGGAGTGGTAAACTAGCTAACTATGGCTACACCTTC,CASRTTGSGKLANYGYTF
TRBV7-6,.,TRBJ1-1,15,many,TGTGCCAGCAGCTTATACGGCAACAGGGAGGGTGAAGCTTTCTTT,CASSLYGNREGEAFF
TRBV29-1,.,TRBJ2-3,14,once,TGCAGCGTTGATGGACGCGAGCTCACAGATACGCAGTATTTT,CSVDGRELTDTQYF
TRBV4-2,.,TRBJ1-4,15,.,TGTGCCAGCAGCCAAGTAAGCTGGGGAAATGAAAAACTGTTTTTT,CASSQVSWGNEKLFF
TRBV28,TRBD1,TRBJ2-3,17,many,TGTGCCAGCAGTATGCGAGGGGGCGGAGTTGGGACAGATACGCAGTATTTT,CASSMRGGGVGTDTQYF
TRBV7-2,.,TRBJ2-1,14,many,TGTGCCAGCAGCTTAGCGGGGGGGCGATACGAGCAGTTCTTC,CASSLAGGRYEQFF
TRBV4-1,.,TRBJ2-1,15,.,TGCGCCAGCAGCCCCTTCGTGGGCGGCCACAATGAGCAGTTCTTC,CASSPFVGGHNEQFF
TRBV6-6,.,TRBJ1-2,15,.,TGTGCCAGCAGTTACGGGGCCGGGGCAGGGAATGGCTACACCTTC,CASSYGAGAGNGYTF
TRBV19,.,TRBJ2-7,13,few,TGTGCCAGTAGCGCCGCGCGGGGATACGAGCAGTACTTC,CASSAARGYEQYF
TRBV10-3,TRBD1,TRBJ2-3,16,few,TGTGCCATCAGTGAGTCGGGACAGGGCTTTTGGGATACGCAGTATTTT,CAISESGQGFWDTQYF
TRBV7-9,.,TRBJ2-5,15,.,TGTGCCAGCAGCGTCCCATATCGGGGTTGGGAGACCCAGTACTTC,CASSVPYRGWETQYF
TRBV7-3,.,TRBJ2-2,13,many,TGTGCCAGCAGCCAACAGTCTACCGGGGAGCTGTTTTTT,CASSQQSTGELFF
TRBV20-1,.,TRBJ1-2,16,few,TGCAGTGCCCTTCCTGCCCGGGCAGATCGGAACTATGGCTACACCTTC,CSALPARADRNYGYTF
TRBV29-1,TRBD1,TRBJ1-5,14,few,TGCAGCGTGGGGGACAGGGGGCGAGGTCAGCCCCAGCATTTT,CSVGDRGRGQPQHF
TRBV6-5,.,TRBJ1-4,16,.,TGTGCCAGCAGTTCAAAGATTTGGACCCGAGCTGAAAAACTGTTTTTT,CASSSKIWTRAEKLFF
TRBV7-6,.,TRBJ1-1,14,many,TGTGCCAGCAGCTTAGAACAGAGGGGCACTGAAGCTTTCTTT,CASSLEQRGTEAFF
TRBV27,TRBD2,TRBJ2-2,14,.,TGTGCCAGCAGCTTCATGGGGGGGACCGGGGAGCTGTTTTTT,CASSFMGGTGELFF
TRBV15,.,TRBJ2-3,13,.,TGTGCCACCAGCATCTTTTTCGCAGATACGCAGTATTTT,CATSIFFADTQYF
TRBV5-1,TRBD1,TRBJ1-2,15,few,TGCGCCAGCAGCTTGGAATTAGGGACAGGAGACGGCTACACCTTC,CASSLELGTGDGYTF
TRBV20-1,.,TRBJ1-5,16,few,TGCAGTGCTAGCTCAATCGCCCGCGATAGCAATCAGCCCCAGCATTTT,CSASSIARDSNQPQHF
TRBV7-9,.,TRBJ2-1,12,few,TGTGCCAGCAGTCGGACGCTGAGTGAGCAGTTCTTC,CASSRTLSEQFF
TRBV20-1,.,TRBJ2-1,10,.,TGCAGTGCTAGAGGGGGCAGACAGTTCTTC,CSARGGRQFF
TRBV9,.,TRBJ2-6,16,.,TGTGCCAGCAACATCAGTAGCCGGACTGGGGCCAACGTCCTGACTTTC,CASNISSRTGANVLTF
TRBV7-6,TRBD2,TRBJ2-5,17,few,TGTGCCAGCAGCCCTAGGATAGGACTAGCGGGTCTTGAGACCCAGTACTTC,CASSPRIGLAGLETQYF
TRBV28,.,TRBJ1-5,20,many,TGTGCCAGCAGTGGACACAGCGAAGGGTCTTCTGAGTATAGCAATCAGCCCCAGCATTTT,CASSGHSEGSSEYSNQPQHF
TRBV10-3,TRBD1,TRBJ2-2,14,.,TGTGCCACCTCGGACAGGGCGATCACCGAGGAGCTGTTTTTT,CATSDRAITEELFF
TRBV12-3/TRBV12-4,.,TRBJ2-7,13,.,TGTGCCAGCAGCCCTCACCCATCCGTCGAGCAGTACTTC,CASSPHPSVEQYF
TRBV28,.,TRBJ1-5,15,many,TGTGCCAGCAGCTTCGAGGGCCGGGGCAATCAGCCCCAGCATTTT,CASSFEGRGNQPQHF
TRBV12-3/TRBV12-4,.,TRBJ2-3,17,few,TGTGCCAGCAGTTTCTGGGGTCACCTAGACGGCACAGATACGCAGTATTTT,CASSFWGHLDGTDTQYF
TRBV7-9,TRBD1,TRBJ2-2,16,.,TGTGCCAGCAGCCCTAGTGGGACAGAGTACACCGGGGAGCTGTTTTTT,CASSPSGTEYTGELFF
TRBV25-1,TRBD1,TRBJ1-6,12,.,TGTGCCAGCAGGCAGGGGGCCAGACCCCTCCACTTT,CASRQGARPLHF
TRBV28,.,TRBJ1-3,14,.,TGTGCCAGCAGTTACCCGGGCTCTGGAAACACCATATATTTT,CASSYPGSGNTIYF
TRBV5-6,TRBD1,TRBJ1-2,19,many,TGTGCCAGCAGCTTCGGGCCGCGGGACAGACGTCTTCCGGGCTATGGCTACACCTTC,CASSFGPRDRRLPGYGYTF
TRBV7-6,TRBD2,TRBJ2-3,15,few,TGTGCCAGCAGCCGGACTAGCGGGGAGCCAGATACGCAGTATTTT,CASSRTSGEPDTQYF
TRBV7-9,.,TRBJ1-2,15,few,TGTGCCAGCAGCACTGGGCCCCTCACGGACTATGGCTACACCTTC,CASSTGPLTDYGYTF
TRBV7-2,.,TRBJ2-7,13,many,TGTGCCAGCAGCTTCCCTTCTGAAAACGAGCAGTACTTC,CASSFPSENEQYF
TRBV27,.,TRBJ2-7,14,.,TGTGCCAGCAGGTCAGGGACGGATCCCTACGAGCAGTACTTC,CASRSGTDPYEQYF
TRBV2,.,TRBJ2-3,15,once,TGTGCCAGCAGTGAAGACAGGGAATGGGCAGATACGCAGTATTTT,CASSEDREWADTQYF
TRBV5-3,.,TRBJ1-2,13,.,TGTGCCAGCAGCTTGGAGGAGGCATATGGCTACACCTTC,CASSLEEAYGYTF
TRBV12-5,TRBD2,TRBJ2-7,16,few,TGTGCTAGTGGTTTGGCCACTAGCGGGGGGGTTGGGGAGCAGTACTTC,CASGLATSGGVGEQYF
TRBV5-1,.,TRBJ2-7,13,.,TGCGCCAGCAGCAGTACAGGGTTCTACGAGCAGTACTTC,CASSSTGFYEQYF
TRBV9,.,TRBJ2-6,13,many,TGTGCCAGCACGAGCTCTGGGGCCAACGTCCTGACTTTC,CASTSSGANVLTF